This TCR beta chain was identified in a study of blood T cell repertoires in COVID-19. Whole-study context: Samples representing acute and convalescent COVID-19 were sourced from the United States, Italy and Spain.

The CDR3 has 13 amino acids. Trimming left V 5 bases short and J 9 bases short, with 11 bases between. The V gene's germline CDR1 is LNHDA and CDR2 SQIVND (reference sequence). Original methodology: Reference gene primer amplification gave estimated nucleated cell counts. Produced via immunoSEQ multiplex PCR; TCRdb's table is partial and in-frame only. V, J and clone size are those of that table, while D and trimming were read from the DNA. This sample has tens of thousands of clones, with about 83% found just once. J is TRBJ1-6 and V is TRBV19, with TRBD1 as a possible D gene (5 bases). The receptor's source is a human donor in a cohort sampled during active COVID-19. The sequenced sample was peripheral blood. The CDR3 nucleotides read TGTGCCAGTAGTTCCGGGGGAGGTTCACCCCTCCACTTT. It specifies CASSSGGGSPLHF.